A selection of T cell receptor beta chains follows, all from one sample in a study of blood T cell repertoires in COVID-19. Profiling relied on immunoSEQ multiplex PCR, and the TCRdb table lists in-frame clones only, not all of them. The sample yields 150,000 to 200,000 clones, around 80% seen once. The sequenced sample was PBMCs or T cells enriched from blood (not recorded which). The receptors derive from a woman in her forties or fifties who had recovered from COVID-19. Each CDR3 is given with its conserved first and last residue.

j_call: TRBJ2-3
v_call: TRBV5-8
cdr3_length: 14
cdr3_aa: CASSNGGPSDTQYF

j_call: TRBJ1-1
v_call: TRBV28
cdr3_length: 15
cdr3_aa: CASSSPSPGNTEAFF

j_call: TRBJ2-3
v_call: TRBV20-1
cdr3_length: 11
cdr3_aa: CSAPKRDTQYF

j_call: TRBJ2-4
v_call: TRBV5-1
cdr3_length: 14
cdr3_aa: CASSLGATGETQYF

j_call: TRBJ2-7
v_call: TRBV28
cdr3_length: 14
cdr3_aa: CASSSHGTGSEQYF

j_call: TRBJ1-2
v_call: TRBV19
cdr3_length: 15
cdr3_aa: CASSTHRAANYGYTF

j_call: TRBJ2-2
v_call: TRBV12-3/TRBV12-4
cdr3_length: 13
cdr3_aa: CASRSGRFGELFF

j_call: TRBJ2-5
v_call: TRBV18
cdr3_length: 14
cdr3_aa: CASSPWTGRETQYF

j_call: TRBJ1-1
v_call: TRBV18
cdr3_length: 15
cdr3_aa: CASSQIQGRGTEAFF

j_call: TRBJ1-1
v_call: TRBV18
cdr3_length: 13
cdr3_aa: CASSPREDTEAFF

j_call: TRBJ1-2
v_call: TRBV28
cdr3_length: 12
cdr3_aa: CASSGTGHGYTF

j_call: TRBJ2-7
v_call: TRBV28
cdr3_length: 16
cdr3_aa: CASRPLGDRGSHEQYF

j_call: TRBJ1-5
v_call: TRBV30
cdr3_length: 13
cdr3_aa: CASAGGSNQPQHF

j_call: TRBJ2-7
v_call: TRBV19
cdr3_length: 14
cdr3_aa: CASKGTGSSYEQYF

j_call: TRBJ2-7
v_call: TRBV9
cdr3_length: 15
cdr3_aa: CASSSRGQDSYEQYF

j_call: TRBJ2-7
v_call: TRBV28
cdr3_length: 15
cdr3_aa: CASSLGGTASYEQYF

j_call: TRBJ1-3
v_call: TRBV7-3
cdr3_length: 18
cdr3_aa: CASSLSPGGASTGNTIYF

j_call: TRBJ2-3
v_call: TRBV5-4
cdr3_length: 15
cdr3_aa: CASSRGLLTTDTQYF

j_call: TRBJ1-1
v_call: TRBV5-1
cdr3_length: 14
cdr3_aa: CASSLWGGETEAFF

j_call: TRBJ2-1
v_call: TRBV9
cdr3_length: 16
cdr3_aa: CASKGQLANFYNEQFF

j_call: TRBJ1-6
v_call: TRBV28
cdr3_length: 13
cdr3_aa: CASTERVGSPLHF